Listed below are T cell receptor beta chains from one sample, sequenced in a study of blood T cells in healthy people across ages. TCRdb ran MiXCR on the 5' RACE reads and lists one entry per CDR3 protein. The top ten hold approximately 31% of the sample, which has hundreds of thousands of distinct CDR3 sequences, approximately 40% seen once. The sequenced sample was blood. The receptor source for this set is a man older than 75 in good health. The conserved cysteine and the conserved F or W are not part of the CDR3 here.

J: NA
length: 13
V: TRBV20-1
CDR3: SATIGGGGGETQY

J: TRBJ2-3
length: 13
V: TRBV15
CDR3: ATSRVAGSTDTQY

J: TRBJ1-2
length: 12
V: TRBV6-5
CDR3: ASSYVDRGNGYT

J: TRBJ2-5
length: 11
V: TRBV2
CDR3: ASRWAYQETQY

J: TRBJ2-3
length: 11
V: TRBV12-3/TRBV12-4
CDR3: ASSQRSGDTQY

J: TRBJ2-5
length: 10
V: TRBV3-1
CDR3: ASSPTGTPQY

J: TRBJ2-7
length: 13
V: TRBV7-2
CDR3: ASSLPGPRAYEQY

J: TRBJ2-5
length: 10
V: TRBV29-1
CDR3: SVVQGNNEQY

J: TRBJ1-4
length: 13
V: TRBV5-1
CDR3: ASSNGQGRGEKLF

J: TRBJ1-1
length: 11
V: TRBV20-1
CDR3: SARPGKNTEAF

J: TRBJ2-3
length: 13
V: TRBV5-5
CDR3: ASGTSSANPNTQY

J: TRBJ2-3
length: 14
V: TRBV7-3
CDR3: ASSWNGRTGTDTQY

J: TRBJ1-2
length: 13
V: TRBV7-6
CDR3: ASSLALLGGYGYT

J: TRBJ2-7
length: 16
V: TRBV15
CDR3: ATSRDGGMTSGRNEQY

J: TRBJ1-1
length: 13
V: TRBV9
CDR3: ASSVEGRFNTEAF

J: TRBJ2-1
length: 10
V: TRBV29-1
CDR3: SGERGANEQF

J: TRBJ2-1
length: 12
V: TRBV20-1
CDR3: SAQVAGRNNEQF

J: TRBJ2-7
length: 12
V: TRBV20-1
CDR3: SARGRGTYNEQY

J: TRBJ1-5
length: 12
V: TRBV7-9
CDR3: ASSNDRGNQPQH

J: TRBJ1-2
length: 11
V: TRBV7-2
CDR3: ASSLQTGYGYT

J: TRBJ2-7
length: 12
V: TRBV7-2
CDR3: ASSLRDYSYEQY

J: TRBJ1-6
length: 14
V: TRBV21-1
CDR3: ASSKSQGRYNSPLH

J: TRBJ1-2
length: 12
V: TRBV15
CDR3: ATSRDRHSYGYT

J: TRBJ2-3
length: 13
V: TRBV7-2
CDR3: ASSPSGPRTDTQY

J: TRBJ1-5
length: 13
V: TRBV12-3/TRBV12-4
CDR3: ASSPGGGRGQPQH

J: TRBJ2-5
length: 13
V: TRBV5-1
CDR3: ASSPQGAYEETQY

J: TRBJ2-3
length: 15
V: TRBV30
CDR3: AWSQGLAGGGTDTQY

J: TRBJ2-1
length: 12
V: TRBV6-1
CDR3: ASRQPDFYNEQF

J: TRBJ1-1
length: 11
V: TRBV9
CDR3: AGSQGVNTEAF

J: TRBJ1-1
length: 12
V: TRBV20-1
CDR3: SARTGGVNTEAF

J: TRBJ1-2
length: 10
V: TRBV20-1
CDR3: SANGAAYGYT

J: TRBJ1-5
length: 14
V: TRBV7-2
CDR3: ASSFCGTGGDQPQH

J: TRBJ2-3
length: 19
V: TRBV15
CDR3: ATSSAPLAGVLPPNSDTQY

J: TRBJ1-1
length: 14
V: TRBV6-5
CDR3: ASSLSFPGQGSEAF

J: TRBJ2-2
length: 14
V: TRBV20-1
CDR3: SARTPVAANTGELF

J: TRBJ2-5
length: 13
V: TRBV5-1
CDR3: ASSLQTSGRETQY

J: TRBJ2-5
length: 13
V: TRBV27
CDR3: ASSYAGTGQETQY

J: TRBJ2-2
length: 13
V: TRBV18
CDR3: ASSPPGTRTGELF

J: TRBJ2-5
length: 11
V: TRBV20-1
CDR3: SARWAAQETQY

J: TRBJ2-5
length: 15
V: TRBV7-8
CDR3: ASRRLSGTTVRETQY

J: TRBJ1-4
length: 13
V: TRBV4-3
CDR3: ASSQGGSSNEKLF

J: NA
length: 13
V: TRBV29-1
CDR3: SVGQSQSSYNEQY

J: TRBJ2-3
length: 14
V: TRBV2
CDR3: ASSAAAGGGTDTQY

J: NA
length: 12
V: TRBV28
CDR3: ASRQGLAGAEQY

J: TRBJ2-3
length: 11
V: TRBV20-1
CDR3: SSRDYNTDTQY

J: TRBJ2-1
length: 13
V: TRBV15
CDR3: ATSSPGQGYNEQF

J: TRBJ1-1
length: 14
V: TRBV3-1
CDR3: ASSPYNRALNTEAF

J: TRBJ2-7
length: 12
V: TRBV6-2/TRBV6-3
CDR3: ASSLSGSTVEQY

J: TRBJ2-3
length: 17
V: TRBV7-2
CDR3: ASSLFQRGGTLFKDTQY

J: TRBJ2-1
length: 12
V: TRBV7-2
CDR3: ASSFRGGPKEQF

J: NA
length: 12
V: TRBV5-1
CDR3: ASSLDGQGNEQY

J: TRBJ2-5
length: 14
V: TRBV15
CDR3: ATSRARTATRETQY

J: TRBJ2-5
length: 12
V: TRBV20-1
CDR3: SAAVGTPQEIQY